A single sample gave rise to the 6 T cell receptor beta chains below, sequenced in a study of cytomegalovirus exposure and HLA in healthy donors. Primers: 60 Vbeta forward and 13 Jbeta reverse. Clones were sequenced by immunoSEQ multiplex PCR, and TCRdb holds only the in-frame ones, with some missing. Of some 87,000 clones listed, around 79% are singletons. Sequencing input: PBMCs. All receptors come from a man between 18 and 29 years old in good health and CMV-seropositive.

The V and J genes are TRBV4-2 and TRBJ1-3; D is perhaps TRBD1 (5 bases). Trimming took off 1 base at V and 3 bases at J, with 16 bases between the two ends. Germline loops: CDR1 LGHNA, CDR2 YNFKEQ. The CDR3 is 17 residues long. The CDR3 loop is CASSQGHRQSLGNTIYF. DNA of the CDR3: TGTGCCAGCAGCCAAGGACATAGACAGTCTCTTGGAAACACCATATATTTT.

The chain carries TRBV7-3 and TRBJ2-7; 7 positions agree with TRBD1. V lost 2 bases, J lost 6 bases, and 7 bases stayed unmatched. This CDR3 is built from 14 residues. Per the germline V gene, CDR1 is SGHTA and CDR2 is FQGTGA. The CDR3: CASSLSGGSGEQYF. DNA of the CDR3: TGTGCCAGCAGCTTATCAGGGGGAAGCGGCGAGCAGTACTTC.

The chain combines TRBV6-5 with TRBJ2-7; weak D call: TRBD1 (6 bases). The CDR3 has 16 residues. CDR1 MNHEY and CDR2 SVGAGI come from the germline V gene. Between the trimmed V and J ends, which lost 0 bases and 3 bases, there was a span of 15 bases. The CDR3: CASSYSYRAFFYEQYF. The CDR3 bases are TGTGCCAGCAGTTACTCGTACAGGGCGTTTTTCTACGAGCAGTACTTC.

This chain joins TRBV6-1 and TRBJ2-3; perhaps TRBD2 as D (5 bases). This CDR3 has 16 amino acids. Germline loops: CDR1 MNHNS, CDR2 SASEGT. Deletions cut 2 bases from V and 0 bases from J, with 12 bases between. The CDR3 sequence: CASSEPAGLSTDTQYF. CDR3 coding DNA: TGTGCCAGCAGTGAACCGGCAGGACTTAGCACAGATACGCAGTATTTT.

The gene calls are TRBV19 and TRBJ2-3; possibly TRBD2 for D (6 bases). The CDR3 sequence is 13 residues long. Per germline, CDR1 LNHDA and CDR2 SQIVND (reference sequence). V shed 4 bases and J shed 4 bases, with 9 bases lying between them. The CDR3 reads CASSSGIPDTQYF. DNA for the CDR3: TGTGCCAGTAGTAGCGGGATCCCAGATACGCAGTATTTT.

J is TRBJ1-1 and V is TRBV6-6; D possibly corresponds to TRBD1 (6 bases). The CDR3 has 14 amino acids. The V and J ends lost 2 bases and 1 base respectively, with 8 bases between them. CDR1 and CDR2 (germline): MNHNY, SVGAGI (reference sequence). The CDR3 reads CASSYPTGNTEAFF. The CDR3 nucleotides are TGTGCCAGCAGTTACCCGACAGGGAACACTGAAGCTTTCTTT.